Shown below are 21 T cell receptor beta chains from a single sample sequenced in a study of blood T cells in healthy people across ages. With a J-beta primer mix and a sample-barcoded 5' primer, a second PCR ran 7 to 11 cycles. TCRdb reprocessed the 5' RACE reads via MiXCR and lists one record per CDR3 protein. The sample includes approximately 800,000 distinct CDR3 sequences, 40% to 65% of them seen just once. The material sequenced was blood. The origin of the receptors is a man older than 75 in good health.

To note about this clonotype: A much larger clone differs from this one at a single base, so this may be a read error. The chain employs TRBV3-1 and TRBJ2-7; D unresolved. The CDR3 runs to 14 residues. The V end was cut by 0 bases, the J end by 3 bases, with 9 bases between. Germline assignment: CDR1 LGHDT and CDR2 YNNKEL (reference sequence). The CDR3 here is CASSQEVGFYEQYF. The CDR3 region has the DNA TGTGCCAGCAGCCAAGAGGTGGGCTTCTACGAGCAGTACTTC.

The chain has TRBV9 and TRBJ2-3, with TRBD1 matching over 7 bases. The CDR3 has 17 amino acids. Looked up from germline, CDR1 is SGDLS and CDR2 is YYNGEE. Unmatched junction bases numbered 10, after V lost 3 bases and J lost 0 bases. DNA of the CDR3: TGTGCCAGCAGCGCTCAAGACAGGGCCCTTAGCACAGATACGCAGTATTTT. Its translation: CASSAQDRALSTDTQYF.

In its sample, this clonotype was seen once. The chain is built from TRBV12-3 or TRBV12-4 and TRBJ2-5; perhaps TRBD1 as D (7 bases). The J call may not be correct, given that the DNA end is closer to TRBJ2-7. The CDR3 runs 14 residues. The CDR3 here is CASSVNRGGGEQYF. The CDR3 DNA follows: TGTGCCAGCAGTGTTAACAGGGGAGGAGGCGAGCAGTACTTC.

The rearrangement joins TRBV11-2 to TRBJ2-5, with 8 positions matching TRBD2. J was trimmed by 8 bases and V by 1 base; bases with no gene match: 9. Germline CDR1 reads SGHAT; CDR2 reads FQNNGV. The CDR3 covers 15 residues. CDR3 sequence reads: CASSLGAGGLETQYF. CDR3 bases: TGTGCCAGCAGCTTAGGGGCGGGAGGCCTGGAAACCCAGTACTTC.

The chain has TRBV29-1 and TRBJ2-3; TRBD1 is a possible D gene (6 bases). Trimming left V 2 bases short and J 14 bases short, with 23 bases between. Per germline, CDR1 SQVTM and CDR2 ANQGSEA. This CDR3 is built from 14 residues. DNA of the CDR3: TGCAGCGTTGAACGCGGCAGGGGTTCCAGAGACGCGTATTTT. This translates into CSVERGRGSRDAYF.

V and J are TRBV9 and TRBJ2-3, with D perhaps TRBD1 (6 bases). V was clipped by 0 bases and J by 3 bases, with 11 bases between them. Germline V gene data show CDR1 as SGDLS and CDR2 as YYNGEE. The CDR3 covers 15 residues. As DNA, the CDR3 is TGTGCCAGCAGCGTAGCCGCACAGGGAACAGATACGCAGTATTTT. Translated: CASSVAAQGTDTQYF.

The CDR3 region is CASSLASIGTDTQYF. The CDR3 DNA sequence: TGTGCCAGCAGTTTAGCTAGTATCGGCACAGATACGCAGTATTTT. The chain combines TRBV28 with TRBJ2-3; D gene unclear. CDR1 and CDR2 (germline): MDHEN, SYDVKM. The length of the CDR3 is 15 residues. Trimming removed 2 bases at V and 1 base at J, with 10 bases between.

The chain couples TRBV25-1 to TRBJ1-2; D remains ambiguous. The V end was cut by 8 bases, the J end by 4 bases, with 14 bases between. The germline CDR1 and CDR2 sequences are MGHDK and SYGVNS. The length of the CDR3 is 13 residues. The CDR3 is CASSGVAAYGYTF. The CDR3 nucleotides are TGTGCCAGCTCCGGGGTCGCTGCCTATGGCTACACCTTC.

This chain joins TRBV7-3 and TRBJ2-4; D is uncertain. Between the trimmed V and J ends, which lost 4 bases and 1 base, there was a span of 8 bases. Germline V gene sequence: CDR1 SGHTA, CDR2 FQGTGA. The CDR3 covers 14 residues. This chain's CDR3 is CASSSFEAKNIQYF. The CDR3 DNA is TGTGCCAGCAGCTCCTTCGAGGCCAAAAACATTCAGTACTTC.

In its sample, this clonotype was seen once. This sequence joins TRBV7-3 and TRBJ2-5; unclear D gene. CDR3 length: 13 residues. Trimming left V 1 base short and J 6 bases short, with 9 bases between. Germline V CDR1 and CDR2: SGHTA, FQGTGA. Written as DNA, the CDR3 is TGTGCCAGCAGCTTAAGGCCAGCACAGACCCAGTACTTC. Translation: CASSLRPAQTQYF.

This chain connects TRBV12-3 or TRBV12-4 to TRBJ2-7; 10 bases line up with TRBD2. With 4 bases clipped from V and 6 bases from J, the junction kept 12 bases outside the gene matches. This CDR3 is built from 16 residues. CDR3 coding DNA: TGTGCCAGCAGTTCCCCCGGGGTAGCGGGAGGTCTCGAGCAGTACTTC. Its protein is CASSSPGVAGGLEQYF.

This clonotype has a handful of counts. The CDR3 DNA is TGTGCCAGCAGCTTAACCAACACCTACTACACAGATACGCAGTATTTT. It codes for CASSLTNTYYTDTQYF. The chain has TRBV13 and TRBJ2-3; the D is unclear. The germline gives CDR1 PRHDT, CDR2 FYEKMQ (reference sequence). V gave up 2 bases and J gave up 2 bases, with 14 bases separating them. This CDR3 is 16 amino acids long. Together with reference TRBV13 and TRBJ2-3, the CDR3 gives the full variable domain: AAGVIQSPRHLIKEKRETATLKCYPIPRHDTVYWYQQGPGQDPQFLISFYEKMQSDKGSIPDRFSAQQFSDYHSELNMSSLELGDSALYFCASSLTNTYYTDTQYFGPGTRLTVL.

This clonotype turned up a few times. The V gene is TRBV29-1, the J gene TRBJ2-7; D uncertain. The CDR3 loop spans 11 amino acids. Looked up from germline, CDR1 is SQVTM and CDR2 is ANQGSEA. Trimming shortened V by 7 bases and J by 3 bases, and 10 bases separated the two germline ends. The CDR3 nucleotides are TGCAGCGCGGACCAGAACTACGAGCAGTACTTC. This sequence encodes CSADQNYEQYF.

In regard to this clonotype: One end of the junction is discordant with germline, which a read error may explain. The CDR3 loop reads CASSLYGTLPHYDYTF. The CDR3 DNA reads TGTGCCAGCAGTTTATATGGGACCCTACCGCACTATGACTACACCTTC. The chain employs TRBV27 and TRBJ1-2; perhaps TRBD1 as D (5 bases). The CDR3 has 16 amino acids. Germline-derived CDR1 and CDR2 are MNHEY and SMNVEV (reference sequence).

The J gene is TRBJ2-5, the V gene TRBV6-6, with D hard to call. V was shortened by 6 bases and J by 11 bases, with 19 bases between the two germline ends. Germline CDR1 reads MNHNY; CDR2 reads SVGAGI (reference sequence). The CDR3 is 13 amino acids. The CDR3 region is CASRPSSLGEQYF. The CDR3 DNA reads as TGTGCCAGCAGGCCTTCCAGCTTGGGTGAGCAGTACTTC.

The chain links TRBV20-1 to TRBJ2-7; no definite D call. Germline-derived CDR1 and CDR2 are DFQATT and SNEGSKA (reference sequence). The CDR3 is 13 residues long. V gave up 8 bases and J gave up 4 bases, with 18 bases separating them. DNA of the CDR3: TGCAGTCCTGGGCGGCAGGCCAATTACGAGCAGTACTTC. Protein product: CSPGRQANYEQYF.

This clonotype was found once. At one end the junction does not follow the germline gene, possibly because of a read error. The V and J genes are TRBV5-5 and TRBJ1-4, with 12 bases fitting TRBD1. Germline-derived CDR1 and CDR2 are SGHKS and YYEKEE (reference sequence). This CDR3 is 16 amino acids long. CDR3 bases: TGTGCCAGCAGCTGGGGACAGGGGGCAACTAATGAAAGACTGTTTTTT. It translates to CASSWGQGATNERLFF.

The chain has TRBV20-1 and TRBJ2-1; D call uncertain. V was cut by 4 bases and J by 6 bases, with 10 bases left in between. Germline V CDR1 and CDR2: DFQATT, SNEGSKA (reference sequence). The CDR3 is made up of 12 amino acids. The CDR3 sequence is CSATQTGNEQFF. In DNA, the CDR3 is TGCAGTGCTACCCAAACGGGCAATGAGCAGTTCTTC.

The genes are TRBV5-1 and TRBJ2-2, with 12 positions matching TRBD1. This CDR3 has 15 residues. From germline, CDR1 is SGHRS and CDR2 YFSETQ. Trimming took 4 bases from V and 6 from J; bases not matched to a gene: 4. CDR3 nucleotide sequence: TGCGCCAGCAGCCCCGGGACAGGGGGCTCCGGGGAGCTGTTTTTT. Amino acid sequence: CASSPGTGGSGELFF.

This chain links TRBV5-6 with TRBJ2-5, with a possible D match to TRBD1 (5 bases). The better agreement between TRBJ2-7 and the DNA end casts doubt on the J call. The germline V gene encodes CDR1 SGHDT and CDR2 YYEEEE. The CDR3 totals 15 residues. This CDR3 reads CASSCPPKGIYEQYF. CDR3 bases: TGTGCCAGCAGCTGCCCTCCAAAGGGGATTTACGAGCAGTACTTC.

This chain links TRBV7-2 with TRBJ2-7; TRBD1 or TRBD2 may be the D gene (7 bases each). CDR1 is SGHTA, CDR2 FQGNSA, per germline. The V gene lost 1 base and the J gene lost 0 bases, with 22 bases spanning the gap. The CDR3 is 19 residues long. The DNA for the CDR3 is TGTGCCAGCAGCTTAGTTCAGGGGGGGGCGGGAGTTCCCTCCTACGAGCAGTACTTC. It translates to CASSLVQGGAGVPSYEQYF.